These T cell receptor beta chains were read from a single sample in a study of blood T cell repertoires in COVID-19. The table came from immunoSEQ multiplex PCR; TCRdb's copy has only in-frame clones and leaves some out. Altogether around 220,000 clones are present, 75% to 85% being singletons, with the ten largest covering 6% to 7.5%. The sample consisted of PBMCs or T cells enriched from blood (not recorded which). These receptor sequences come from a woman aged 40 to 50 with acute COVID-19. The CDR3 runs from the conserved cysteine through the conserved F or W. Each record gives: D gene, clone size, J gene, V gene, CDR3 DNA, CDR3 protein. D genes are given only for firm matches. The size entry is marked missing in some rows and otherwise reads once, few, many or a size class.

d_call: TRBD1
clone_size: .
j_call: TRBJ1-4
v_call: TRBV7-2
cdr3_nt: TGTGCCAGCAGCCTGACAGGGAGTCGAATCGGTAATGAAAAACTGTTTTTT
cdr3_aa: CASSLTGSRIGNEKLFF

d_call: TRBD2
clone_size: .
j_call: TRBJ2-7
v_call: TRBV6-2/TRBV6-3
cdr3_nt: TGTGCCAGCAGTTATACCGGGACTAGCGTACAGTACTTC
cdr3_aa: CASSYTGTSVQYF

d_call: .
clone_size: many
j_call: TRBJ1-5
v_call: TRBV1
cdr3_nt: TGCACCAGCAGCCAAGCCGGGACAGGGGCGACGATTAGGAATCAGCCCCAGCATTTT
cdr3_aa: CTSSQAGTGATIRNQPQHF

d_call: TRBD1
clone_size: .
j_call: TRBJ1-2
v_call: TRBV28
cdr3_nt: TGTGCCAGCAGTCCGAATCCGACAGGGAACTATGGCTACACCTTC
cdr3_aa: CASSPNPTGNYGYTF

d_call: .
clone_size: .
j_call: TRBJ1-3
v_call: TRBV18
cdr3_nt: TGTGCCAGCTCACCATCCTCCGTAGAGGTATCTGGAAACACCATATATTTT
cdr3_aa: CASSPSSVEVSGNTIYF

d_call: TRBD1
clone_size: .
j_call: TRBJ2-5
v_call: TRBV6-6
cdr3_nt: TGTGCCAGCAAAACACAGGGGGGACAAGAGACCCAGTACTTC
cdr3_aa: CASKTQGGQETQYF

d_call: .
clone_size: .
j_call: TRBJ1-4
v_call: TRBV5-6
cdr3_nt: TGTGCCAGCAGCTCTTACAGGGAAGAGGCAACTAATGAAAAACTGTTTTTT
cdr3_aa: CASSSYREEATNEKLFF

d_call: .
clone_size: .
j_call: TRBJ2-3
v_call: TRBV6-5
cdr3_nt: TGTGCCAGCAGTCCGGGACACCTCACAGATACGCAGTATTTT
cdr3_aa: CASSPGHLTDTQYF

d_call: .
clone_size: .
j_call: TRBJ1-2
v_call: TRBV5-8
cdr3_nt: TGTGCCAGCGAAGCGGGCCGGGGAATAAGGTTGAATGGCTACACCTTC
cdr3_aa: CASEAGRGIRLNGYTF

d_call: .
clone_size: .
j_call: TRBJ1-5
v_call: TRBV19
cdr3_nt: TGTGCCAGTAGTATAAACGGACAGACCTTAGTCAATCAGCCCCAGCATTTT
cdr3_aa: CASSINGQTLVNQPQHF